This entry lists 32 T cell receptor beta chains sequenced from one sample in a study of CD8 T cells in ankylosing spondylitis. TCRdb ran MiXCR on the 5' RACE reads and lists one entry per CDR3 protein. This repertoire shows around 450,000 distinct CDR3 sequences, 20% to 30% found once; its top ten account for 0.89%. Whole-study results and caveats: Ankylosing spondylitis blood appeared to carry a characteristic TCR beta motif of several highly homologous variants.

No antigens are known for them. The source material was blood, either unsorted or a sorted T cell fraction (not recorded which). The receptors were gathered from a male donor with ankylosing spondylitis.

The chain joins TRBV20-1 to TRBJ2-1; 8 bases agree with TRBD2. Losses at the gene ends were 0 bases for V and 6 bases for J; bases not matched to a gene: 10. This CDR3 comprises 16 residues. CDR1 DFQATT and CDR2 SNEGSKA come from the germline V gene (reference sequence). The CDR3 here is CSARDLASGYGNEQFF. The CDR3 region has the DNA TGCAGTGCTAGAGATCTCGCTAGCGGGTACGGCAATGAGCAGTTCTTC.

This clonotype was detected a few times. The chain couples TRBV12-3 or TRBV12-4 to TRBJ1-6; TRBD1 is a possible D gene (5 bases). CDR3 length: 14 residues. The ends were cut back, 4 bases at V and 10 bases at J, with 14 bases in the middle. The CDR3: CASSYGTAESPLHF. CDR3 coding DNA: TGTGCCAGCAGTTATGGGACCGCCGAATCACCCCTCCACTTT.

The chain couples TRBV30 to TRBJ1-6; the D is unclear. V lost 7 bases and J lost 8, with 21 bases in between. From germline, CDR1 is GTSNPN and CDR2 SVGIG (reference sequence). This CDR3 has 15 residues. The CDR3 coding sequence is TGTGCCTCGGCTCGTCCGGCGGCGTTGGATTCACCCCTCCACTTT. Its translation is CASARPAALDSPLHF.

This rearrangement joins TRBV30 to TRBJ2-7; the D call may be TRBD1 or TRBD2 (7 bases each). This CDR3 has 14 residues. CDR1 is GTSNPN and CDR2 is SVGIG in the germline V gene (reference sequence). Trimming shortened V by 5 bases and J by 0 bases, and 14 bases separated the two germline ends. CDR3 in amino acids: CAWRSGDSSYEQYF. CDR3 nucleotides: TGTGCCTGGCGAAGCGGGGACAGCTCCTACGAGCAGTACTTC. The variable domain in full, completed from reference TRBV30 and TRBJ2-7, reads SQTIHQWPATLVQPVGSPLSLECTVEGTSNPNLYWYRQAAGRGLQLLFYSVGIGQISSEVPQNLSASRPQDRQFILSSKKLLLSDSGFYLCAWRSGDSSYEQYFGPGTRLTVT.

The chain is built from TRBV6-5 and TRBJ2-3; D possibly corresponds to TRBD2 (6 bases). Germline V gene data show CDR1 as MNHEY and CDR2 as SVGAGI. This CDR3 is built from 16 residues. V dropped 2 bases and J dropped 2 bases, with 14 bases sitting between them. Here the CDR3 reads CASSYGRGTLTDTQYF. DNA for the CDR3: TGTGCCAGCAGTTACGGACGGGGGACCCTCACAGATACGCAGTATTTT.

V gene TRBV7-6 combines with J gene TRBJ2-1; 9 bases fit TRBD2. Germline CDR1 SGHVS, CDR2 FNYEAQ. CDR3 length: 18 amino acids. V was pared by 3 bases and J by 2 bases, with 11 bases of the junction left unmatched. The DNA of the CDR3 is TGTGCCAGCAGCTTGGATACTCCGGGACTAGCTACCTACAATGAGCAGTTCTTC. Its protein is CASSLDTPGLATYNEQFF. The whole variable domain, remainder taken from reference TRBV7-6 and TRBJ2-1, is GAGVSQSPRYKVTKRGQDVALRCDPISGHVSLYWYRQALGQGPEFLTYFNYEAQQDKSGLPNDRFSAERPEGSISTLTIQRTEQRDSAMYRCASSLDTPGLATYNEQFFGPGTRLTVL.

This clonotype has only a few counts. The V gene is TRBV12-3 or TRBV12-4, the J gene TRBJ2-3; D is perhaps TRBD2 (5 bases). The length of the CDR3 is 15 residues. The V and J ends lost 6 bases and 2 bases respectively, with 15 bases between them. This chain's CDR3 is CASSYREGYTDTQYF. Here the CDR3 DNA reads TGTGCCAGCAGCTACCGCGAGGGATACACAGATACGCAGTATTTT.

The chain links TRBV5-1 to TRBJ2-5, with D possibly being TRBD1 (6 bases). The germline gives CDR1 SGHRS, CDR2 YFSETQ. V lost 0 bases to trimming and J lost 5 bases, with 17 bases between them. CDR3 length: 16 residues. The DNA of the CDR3 is TGCGCCAGCAGCTTGGGAGGCAGGGGCTATTCGGAGACCCAGTACTTC. Translated: CASSLGGRGYSETQYF.

Only a few counts were recorded for this clonotype. The rearrangement uses TRBV3-1 and TRBJ1-2; weak D call: TRBD1 (5 bases). The CDR3 contains 15 residues. Germline lookup yields CDR1 LGHDT and CDR2 YNNKEL (reference sequence). V lost 0 bases, J lost 8 bases, and 16 bases lay in between. CDR3 in amino acids: CASSQELAGREGYTF. In nucleotides, the CDR3 is TGTGCCAGCAGCCAAGAGTTGGCTGGCAGGGAGGGCTACACCTTC.

This sequence joins TRBV7-9 and TRBJ2-3; D is perhaps TRBD1 (5 bases). Germline-derived CDR1 and CDR2 are SEHNR and FQNEAQ (reference sequence). The CDR3 covers 16 residues. The V end was cut by 4 bases, the J end by 2 bases, with 16 bases between. CDR3 coding DNA: TGTGCCAGCAGCTCCGGTAACAGGCCGTTCACAGATACGCAGTATTTT. This sequence encodes CASSSGNRPFTDTQYF.

The CDR3 here is CSATDRAGHSPLHF. In DNA, the CDR3 is TGCAGTGCTACGGACAGGGCGGGCCATTCACCCCTCCACTTT. V gene TRBV20-1 combines with J gene TRBJ1-6, with 8 bases matching TRBD1. V shed 4 bases and J 8 bases; nucleotides not matched to a gene: 7. The CDR3 has 14 amino acids. Germline CDR1 and CDR2: DFQATT and SNEGSKA (reference sequence).

This clonotype was counted between two and nine times. The chain carries TRBV5-1 and TRBJ1-4, with no clear D. The germline V and J ends were trimmed by 2 bases and 7 bases, with 15 bases remaining between them. This CDR3 comprises 15 residues. The germline CDR1 and CDR2 sequences are SGHRS and YFSETQ. In DNA, the CDR3 is TGCGCCAGCAGCTTAGGCACTGGGAGTGTTGAAAAACTGTTTTTT. The encoded protein is CASSLGTGSVEKLFF.

This rearrangement joins TRBV14 to TRBJ2-7; 12 positions match TRBD2. In germline, CDR1 is SGHDN, CDR2 FVKESK. The CDR3 is 21 amino acids. The J segment lost 3 bases and the V segment lost 1 base, leaving 19 bases of the junction unmatched. The CDR3, as DNA: TGTGCCAGCAGCCAAGGGACTAGCGGGATCGGCATACGTGGAGGCAACTACGAGCAGTACGTC. Amino acids: CASSQGTSGIGIRGGNYEQYV.

This clonotype has just a few counts. The chain links TRBV29-1 to TRBJ1-2; D is perhaps TRBD1 (5 bases). There are 14 residues in the CDR3. Trimming took off 1 base at V and 0 bases at J, with 9 bases between the two ends. Germline loops: CDR1 SQVTM, CDR2 ANQGSEA. The CDR3 protein is CSVEGRASNYGYTF. CDR3 sequence (DNA): TGCAGCGTTGAAGGCAGGGCTTCTAACTATGGCTACACCTTC.

In nucleotides, the CDR3 is TGCAGCGTTTCCAGGGCTGGGGCCAACGTCCTGACTTTC. Its protein product is CSVSRAGANVLTF. This rearrangement joins TRBV29-1 to TRBJ2-6; D might be TRBD1 (5 bases). From germline, CDR1 is SQVTM and CDR2 ANQGSEA. Trimming took off 5 bases at V and 2 bases at J, with 7 bases between the two ends. This CDR3 has 13 amino acids.

This chain joins TRBV20-1 and TRBJ1-2, with no clear D. The CDR3 is 13 amino acids. Trimming stripped 5 bases from V and 4 bases from J, with 14 bases between. Germline lookup yields CDR1 DFQATT and CDR2 SNEGSKA (reference sequence). The CDR3 DNA reads TGCAGTGCTTCACAGACTTTTAGCTATGGCTACACCTTC. Its protein is CSASQTFSYGYTF.

The V and J genes are TRBV24-1 and TRBJ2-1; the match to TRBD2 covers 10 bases. This CDR3 is built from 16 residues. Germline lookup yields CDR1 KGHDR and CDR2 SFDVKD. V was pared by 6 bases and J by 6 bases, with 10 bases of the junction left unmatched. This CDR3 is CATSMSLAGYGNEQFF. CDR3 bases: TGTGCCACCAGTATGTCACTAGCGGGATATGGCAATGAGCAGTTCTTC.

The rearrangement links TRBV24-1 to TRBJ2-3; D is undetermined. The CDR3 has 16 residues. Germline V lookup: CDR1 KGHDR, CDR2 SFDVKD. Trimming removed 4 bases from V and 0 bases from J, with 13 bases in between. The CDR3 DNA follows: TGTGCCACCAGTGACCGCCAATCTCCTAGCACAGATACGCAGTATTTT. The encoded protein is CATSDRQSPSTDTQYF.

There are a few counts of this clonotype. V usage is TRBV12-3 or TRBV12-4 and J usage is TRBJ2-2, with D uncertain. CDR3 length equals 16 residues. Trimming left V 0 bases short and J 6 bases short, with 14 bases between. This CDR3 is CASSLASRQEAGELFF. The CDR3 DNA sequence: TGTGCCAGCAGTTTAGCAAGTAGGCAGGAAGCCGGGGAGCTGTTTTTT.

The rearrangement uses TRBV2 and TRBJ2-7; 9 bases are shared with TRBD1. Germline assignment: CDR1 SNHLY and CDR2 FYNNEI. The CDR3 is made up of 17 amino acids. V shed 5 bases and J 2 bases; nucleotides not matched to a gene: 13. The chain's CDR3 is CASSLDRGYRGPYEQYV. CDR3 DNA sequence: TGTGCCAGCAGTCTGGACAGGGGATATCGCGGGCCCTACGAGCAGTACGTC.

This chain uses TRBV12-3 or TRBV12-4 with TRBJ1-1, with D perhaps TRBD1 (5 bases). The CDR3 length is 14 residues. V was pared by 6 bases and J by 0 bases, with 11 bases between. CDR3 residues: CASRERTLNTEAFF. CDR3 DNA sequence: TGTGCCAGCAGGGAACGGACATTGAACACTGAAGCTTTCTTT.

This clonotype was seen a few times. The genes are TRBV20-1 and TRBJ1-6; 9 nucleotides agree with TRBD1. The V gene's germline CDR1 is DFQATT and CDR2 SNEGSKA (reference sequence). The CDR3 extends over 15 amino acids. V dropped 3 bases and J dropped 7; count of bases not matched to a gene: 7. The CDR3 DNA is TGCAGTGCTAGTTCCTCCGGGACAGGGAATTCACCCCTCCACTTT. Translating gives CSASSSGTGNSPLHF.

CDR3 loop: CASSVSLAGGDTQYF. CDR3 nucleotides: TGTGCCAGCAGTGTTTCGCTAGCGGGAGGAGATACGCAGTATTTT. The chain recombines TRBV28 with TRBJ2-3; 11 nucleotides match TRBD2. Germline CDR1 is MDHEN and CDR2 is SYDVKM. CDR3 length equals 15 residues. The ends lost 5 bases at V and 5 bases at J; junction bases unmatched: 6.

This clonotype was detected only a few times. The gene calls are TRBV20-1 and TRBJ2-4; tentative D call: TRBD2 (6 bases). The CDR3 consists of 13 residues. Trimming removed 6 bases at V and 5 bases at J, with 14 bases between. Germline V gene data show CDR1 as DFQATT and CDR2 as SNEGSKA (reference sequence). CDR3 sequence reads: CSAPRRDQNIQYF. CDR3 nucleotide sequence: TGCAGTGCCCCTCGGCGGGACCAAAACATTCAGTACTTC.

The J gene is TRBJ2-2, the V gene TRBV27, with a weak D call TRBD1 (6 bases). Germline CDR1 and CDR2: MNHEY and SMNVEV (reference sequence). The CDR3 is made up of 14 amino acids. V was trimmed by 2 bases and J by 8 bases, leaving 12 bases between them. DNA for the CDR3: TGTGCCAGCAGTTTACAGGGGACGGTTGGGGAGCTGTTTTTT. It codes for CASSLQGTVGELFF.

The chain couples TRBV20-1 to TRBJ2-1; D may match TRBD1 or TRBD2 (5 bases each). The germline V gene has CDR1 DFQATT and CDR2 SNEGSKA (reference sequence). V was trimmed by 1 base and J by 4 bases, leaving 14 bases between them. The CDR3 is 15 amino acids. CDR3 loop: CSARVGGGAYNEQFF. The CDR3 DNA reads as TGCAGTGCTAGAGTTGGTGGGGGAGCGTACAATGAGCAGTTCTTC.

The V and J genes are TRBV20-1 and TRBJ2-1, with 12 nucleotides matching TRBD2. The CDR3 is 14 residues long. The germline gives CDR1 DFQATT, CDR2 SNEGSKA (reference sequence). The trim removed 5 bases at V and 4 bases at J, leaving 3 bases unmatched. The CDR3 DNA sequence: TGCAGTGCTTTGGGACTAGCGGGTTACAATGAGCAGTTCTTC. This sequence encodes CSALGLAGYNEQFF.

This clonotype is a singleton in its sample. The V and J genes are TRBV10-3 and TRBJ2-2; perhaps TRBD1 as D (5 bases). Trimming took off 6 bases at V and 0 bases at J, with 8 bases between the two ends. CDR3 length: 14 residues. CDR1 is ENHRY, CDR2 SYGVKD, per germline. The chain's CDR3 is CAISGHSNTGELFF. CDR3 nucleotides: TGTGCCATCAGCGGACACTCGAACACCGGGGAGCTGTTTTTT.

This chain connects TRBV4-1 to TRBJ2-1; no clear D. Trimming removed 1 base from V and 9 bases from J, with 16 bases in between. This CDR3 contains 15 residues. Germline V gives CDR1 MGHRA, CDR2 YSYEKL. The CDR3 nucleotides read TGCGCCAGCAGCCAAGCAACGGGCCCATGGGGTGAGCAGTTCTTC. Encoded protein: CASSQATGPWGEQFF.

A few counts support this clonotype. The chain couples TRBV20-1 to TRBJ1-4; D is undetermined. This CDR3 contains 13 residues. In germline, CDR1 is DFQATT, CDR2 SNEGSKA (reference sequence). Between the trimmed V and J ends, which lost 3 bases and 8 bases, there was a span of 13 bases. In DNA form, the CDR3 reads TGCAGTGCTAGCTCGGGGAAAGGAGAAAAACTGTTTTTT. Translation: CSASSGKGEKLFF.

A few counts support this clonotype. The V and J genes are TRBV4-1 and TRBJ2-3; 8 bases are a match to TRBD2. Losses at the gene ends were 5 bases for V and 5 bases for J; bases not matched to a gene: 9. The germline V gene has CDR1 MGHRA and CDR2 YSYEKL. This CDR3 has 15 residues. CDR3 DNA sequence: TGCGCCAGCAGCTGGCCCCGGGAGGGGGGAGATACGCAGTATTTT. Protein product: CASSWPREGGDTQYF.

This clonotype was seen at least ten times. This rearrangement joins TRBV5-1 to TRBJ2-1, with D perhaps TRBD2 (5 bases). Per germline, CDR1 SGHRS and CDR2 YFSETQ. V was shortened by 0 bases and J by 5 bases, with 12 bases between the two germline ends. This CDR3 is built from 15 residues. The CDR3 DNA sequence: TGCGCCAGCAGCTTGGGACTACAACCCCACAATGAGCAGTTCTTC. Amino acid sequence: CASSLGLQPHNEQFF. Based on the CDR3 plus reference TRBV5-1 and TRBJ2-1, the full variable domain is KAGVTQTPRYLIKTRGQQVTLSCSPISGHRSVSWYQQTPGQGLQFLFEYFSETQRNKGNFPGRFSGRQFSNSRSEMNVSTLELGDSALYLCASSLGLQPHNEQFFGPGTRLTVL.